This TCR beta chain was identified in a study of vaccination and CD4 T cells after COVID-19. Turning to the study itself: Cells were stimulated with overlapping spike peptides from SARS-CoV-2, HCoV-NL63, HCoV-OC43 and HCoV-229E.

The Oncomine TCR Beta short-read assay sequenced DNA from cultured CD4+ T cells. The source of extracted genomic DNA was cultured CD4+ T cells. TCRdb used MiXCR to reprocess the PCR reads, holding one entry per CDR3 protein. This table holds approximately 3,500 distinct CDR3 sequences, roughly 18% found once. As to treatment: roughly nine-day PBMC culture with coronavirus spike peptide pools or control peptides (ViraFEST assay). The germline CDR1 and CDR2 sequences are ENHRY and SYGVKD. The J segment lost 5 bases and the V segment lost 5 bases, leaving 4 bases of the junction unmatched. The length of the CDR3 is 15 residues. On this clonotype itself: Its antigen is as yet unknown.

Material for sequencing was CD4+ T cells from blood, cultured in vitro. The source is a human donor who had recovered from COVID-19. The genes are TRBV10-3 and TRBJ2-1; 12 nucleotides agree with TRBD2. DNA of the CDR3: TGTGCCATCAGTTTTCGGACTAGCGGGGACAATGAGCAGTTCTTC. Protein sequence: CAISFRTSGDNEQFF.